The 31 T cell receptor beta chains presented below share a single source sample, sequenced in a study of T-cell reconstitution after alpha-beta-depleted transplantation in children (dated by TCRdb to 2015 to 2016). The library was generated by PCR. Sequencing took place on an Illumina HiSeq 2500. TCR library preparation used molecular barcoding, with unique molecular identifiers applied to normalize quantification of the TCRbeta repertoire. TCRdb cleaned the public reads at Q25 with fastp, built clones with MiXCR and kept in-frame beta chains. Merged by CDR3 protein, the rows form single entries marked with the most common genes and DNA. This sample has about 600,000 distinct CDR3 sequences in its table, and under 30% of those were observed once. The ten largest clones represent roughly 15% of the sample. The sample's treatment or condition label, in plain terms: allogeneic hematopoietic cell transplantation with graft depleted of TCRalphabeta T cells and CD19 B cells.

The sample in question was PBMCs, mostly from graft donor cells, obtained 360 days after TCRalphabeta/CD19-depleted stem cell transplant. The source is a boy younger than two who had a stem cell transplant for acute myeloid leukemia, so the T cells may come from the graft donor.

Ten or more counts support this clonotype. V gene TRBV24-1 combines with J gene TRBJ2-2; 10 nucleotides align to TRBD1. Germline trimming cut 9 bases from V and 6 bases from J; bases unmatched to any gene: 3. Germline V gene data show CDR1 as KGHDR and CDR2 as SFDVKD. The CDR3 totals 13 residues. The CDR3 spells CATGQGEAGELFF. The CDR3 nucleotides read TGTGCCACCGGACAGGGGGAGGCCGGGGAGCTGTTTTTT.

This clonotype was seen more than once but under ten times. The V call is TRBV7-9, the J call TRBJ1-4, with 7 nucleotides matching TRBD1. The trim removed 3 bases at V and 4 bases at J, leaving 5 bases unmatched. CDR1 and CDR2 from the germline V gene are SEHNR and FQNEAQ (reference sequence). The CDR3 has 15 amino acids. The CDR3 DNA sequence: TGTGCCAGCAGCTTCCGGGACAGACGTAATGAAAAACTGTTTTTT. Protein sequence: CASSFRDRRNEKLFF.

This clonotype was recorded at least ten times. The rearrangement joins TRBV10-3 to TRBJ2-7; 7 bases are shared with TRBD1. CDR3 length: 13 amino acids. Germline CDR1 reads ENHRY; CDR2 reads SYGVKD. The junction had 12 bases not matched to a gene; V was cut back by 10 bases and J by 6 bases. In nucleotides, the CDR3 is TGTGCCACCTCTTCTTCGACAGGGATCGAGCAGTACGTC. Protein product: CATSSSTGIEQYV.

In its sample, this clonotype was seen a few times. This rearrangement joins TRBV7-9 to TRBJ2-1; 12 positions match TRBD2. The CDR3 is 17 amino acids. With 4 bases clipped from V and 5 bases from J, the junction kept 9 bases outside the gene matches. The germline V gene encodes CDR1 SEHNR and CDR2 FQNEAQ (reference sequence). The CDR3 region has the DNA TGTGCCAGCAGCTCAGGTTCCGGACTAGCGGGAAACAATGAGCAGTTCTTC. Translation gives CASSSGSGLAGNNEQFF.

Comment on this clonotype: Being one base from a much bigger clone, this may be a read error. This sequence joins TRBV20-1 and TRBJ2-5, with D perhaps TRBD2 (6 bases). TRBJ2-1 matches the DNA end more closely, so the J call is doubtful. This CDR3 region has 12 residues. Germline-derived CDR1 and CDR2 are DFQATT and SNEGSKA (reference sequence). The CDR3, as DNA: TGCAGTGCCCCTGGAGGGGTTGAGACCCAGTTCTTC. As protein: CSAPGGVETQFF.

This clonotype showed up many times. V and J are TRBV29-1 and TRBJ1-1; D perhaps matches TRBD1 (6 bases). CDR1 and CDR2 (germline): SQVTM, ANQGSEA. Trimming removed 1 base from V and 4 bases from J, with 19 bases in between. The CDR3 is 16 amino acids. This chain's CDR3 is CSVEGEDRPVGTEAFF. The CDR3 DNA is TGCAGCGTTGAAGGGGAGGACAGACCAGTTGGCACTGAAGCTTTCTTT.

In this sample, this clonotype turned up many times. CDR3 sequence: CAISAGLAGEETQYF. CDR3 coding DNA: TGTGCCATCAGTGCGGGACTAGCGGGGGAAGAGACCCAGTACTTC. The rearrangement joins TRBV10-3 to TRBJ2-5; TRBD2 matches 14 bases. V trimming: 4 bases; J trimming: 3 bases; junction bases outside the gene matches: 1. The CDR3 sequence is 15 residues long. CDR1 and CDR2 from the germline V gene are ENHRY and SYGVKD.

This clonotype was observed a few times. This sequence joins TRBV29-1 and TRBJ1-2; unclear D gene. Germline V gives CDR1 SQVTM, CDR2 ANQGSEA. CDR3 length: 14 amino acids. V lost 3 bases and J lost 4, with 15 bases in between. Written as DNA, the CDR3 is TGCAGCGTTGATAACCCGGGCCTCGGCTATGGCTACACCTTC. This sequence encodes CSVDNPGLGYGYTF. Drawing the rest from reference TRBV29-1 and TRBJ1-2, the complete variable domain is SAVISQKPSRDICQRGTSLTIQCQVDSQVTMMFWYRQQPGQSLTLIATANQGSEATYESGFVIDKFPISRPNLTFSTLTVSNMSPEDSSIYLCSVDNPGLGYGYTFGSGTRLTVV.

There are a few counts of this clonotype. This chain joins TRBV6-5 and TRBJ2-7; 7 positions agree with TRBD1. CDR3 length equals 15 residues. Germline values: CDR1 MNHEY, CDR2 SVGAGI. Trimming removed 1 base from V and 1 base from J; junction bases left unmatched: 4. The CDR3 nucleotides are TGTGCCAGCAGTTACTGGGGACAGCAATCCTACGAGCAGTACTTC. It is translated as CASSYWGQQSYEQYF.

CDR3 residues: CASSLKRGLSPLHF. The CDR3 coding sequence is TGTGCCAGCAGCCTTAAGCGGGGGCTATCACCCCTCCACTTT. This sequence joins TRBV12-3 or TRBV12-4 and TRBJ1-6; possible D gene TRBD1, 6 bases. The CDR3 has 14 residues. Trimming removed 6 bases at V and 10 bases at J, with 16 bases between.

The rearrangement links TRBV11-3 to TRBJ2-2, with D unclear. This CDR3 contains 13 residues. Germline lookup yields CDR1 SGHNT and CDR2 YENEEA. V was trimmed by 4 bases and J by 5 bases, leaving 8 bases between them. The CDR3 is CASSSTITGELFF. The CDR3 DNA reads as TGTGCCAGCAGCTCTACTATTACCGGGGAGCTGTTTTTT.

There are a few counts of this clonotype. The chain has TRBV12-3 or TRBV12-4 and TRBJ2-1; 7 positions agree with TRBD2. This CDR3 has 18 amino acids. V shed 6 bases, J shed 5 bases, and the junction held 19 bases outside the gene matches. The CDR3 spells CASSSLAAPPIAHNEQFF. The DNA of the CDR3 is TGTGCCAGCAGCTCTCTAGCGGCCCCGCCTATCGCCCACAATGAGCAGTTCTTC.

This clonotype appeared many times. This chain uses TRBV29-1 with TRBJ2-3, with D maybe TRBD2 (6 bases). Per germline, CDR1 SQVTM and CDR2 ANQGSEA. V was shortened by 3 bases and J by 7 bases, with 20 bases between the two germline ends. The CDR3 is 15 amino acids. The CDR3 DNA reads as TGCAGCGTTGACAGAAGAGCGGGCGGCATTTATACGCAGTATTTT. Amino acid sequence: CSVDRRAGGIYTQYF.

The table lists this clonotype with a few counts. The chain couples TRBV29-1 to TRBJ1-1; possible D gene TRBD1, 6 bases. V was pared by 4 bases and J by 4 bases, with 16 bases between. Germline V gene data show CDR1 as SQVTM and CDR2 as ANQGSEA. There are 14 residues in the CDR3. The CDR3 region has the DNA TGCAGCGTTGGATCGGGTCGGGGGCCCACTGAAGCTTTCTTT. This encodes CSVGSGRGPTEAFF.

This clonotype was observed at least ten times. V usage is TRBV2 and J usage is TRBJ2-7, with D tentatively TRBD1 (6 bases). With 1 base removed from V and 3 bases from J, the gap between germline ends came to 16 bases. This CDR3 is built from 16 residues. Germline lookup yields CDR1 SNHLY and CDR2 FYNNEI. This CDR3 is CASSEGRTATNYEQYF. The CDR3 DNA reads TGTGCCAGCAGTGAAGGGCGGACAGCTACTAACTACGAGCAGTACTTC.

This clonotype was seen more than once but under ten times. One end of the junction varies from germline; a read error may be responsible. V gene TRBV5-1 combines with J gene TRBJ2-2, with TRBD1 identical over 7 bases. The CDR3 has 15 residues. Per the germline V gene, CDR1 is SGHRS and CDR2 is YFSETQ. The chain's CDR3 is CASSSTGANTGELFF. In DNA form, the CDR3 reads TGTGCCAGCAGCTCAACAGGGGCGAACACCGGGGAGCTGTTTTTT.

The rearrangement uses TRBV25-1 and TRBJ1-2; possibly TRBD1 for D (5 bases). The CDR3 consists of 14 residues. The germline V gene has CDR1 MGHDK and CDR2 SYGVNS. Trimming removed 5 bases from V and 7 bases from J, with 17 bases in between. This CDR3 is CASSSQWDSAGYTF. The CDR3 region has the DNA TGTGCCAGCAGTTCCCAATGGGACTCTGCTGGCTACACCTTC.

The chain couples TRBV28 to TRBJ2-7, with D hard to call. The V end lost 3 bases, the J end lost 3 bases, and 15 bases lay between the germline ends. The CDR3 contains 15 residues. Germline V lookup: CDR1 MDHEN, CDR2 SYDVKM. For the CDR3, the DNA is TGTGCCAGCAGTTTGGGCCCAAGAGGCGTCTACGAGCAGTACGTC. Its translation is CASSLGPRGVYEQYV.

This clonotype turned up a few times. J is TRBJ2-5 and V is TRBV20-1; the match to TRBD1 covers 8 bases. From germline, CDR1 is DFQATT and CDR2 SNEGSKA (reference sequence). The V gene end was trimmed by 5 bases and the J gene end by 5 bases; junction bases not matched to a gene: 7. The CDR3 length is 13 residues. The CDR3 DNA is TGCAGTGCTCAGGGACAGGCCGGGGAGACCCAGTACTTC. This sequence encodes CSAQGQAGETQYF.

There are many counts of this clonotype. This chain joins TRBV12-3 or TRBV12-4 and TRBJ2-3, with D perhaps matching TRBD1 or TRBD2 (5 bases each). The CDR3 has 13 amino acids. Trimming shortened V by 5 bases and J by 6 bases, and 12 bases separated the two germline ends. This CDR3 reads CASSPGAGDTQYF. The CDR3 nucleotides are TGTGCCAGCAGTCCCGGGGCCGGCGATACGCAGTATTTT.

The chain uses TRBV4-2 and TRBJ2-2; no reliable D call. This CDR3 region has 13 residues. Germline V gene data show CDR1 as LGHNA and CDR2 as YNFKEQ. V lost 0 bases and J lost 6, with 5 bases in between. The CDR3 here is CASSQDSAGELFF. The CDR3 DNA reads as TGTGCCAGCAGCCAAGATTCCGCCGGGGAGCTGTTTTTT.

Written as DNA, the CDR3 is TGCAGTGCACCCACTAGCAGCTACGAGCAGTACGTC. It codes for CSAPTSSYEQYV. V gene TRBV20-1 combines with J gene TRBJ2-7; maybe TRBD2 (6 bases). The CDR3 runs 12 residues. The germline gives CDR1 DFQATT, CDR2 SNEGSKA (reference sequence). V was shortened by 6 bases and J by 3 bases, with 12 bases between the two germline ends.

This clonotype was seen only a few times. J is TRBJ2-1 and V is TRBV6-4, with D maybe TRBD2 (7 bases). This CDR3 is 14 amino acids long. CDR1 and CDR2 (germline): MRHNA, SNTAGT. V was trimmed by 6 bases and J by 7 bases, leaving 16 bases between them. The CDR3, as DNA: TGTGCCAGCAGGGGGGGGGGGCGCGAAAATGAGCAGTTCTTC. Residues: CASRGGGRENEQFF.

This clonotype was counted between two and nine times. The J gene is TRBJ2-3, the V gene TRBV5-1; D unclear. V was trimmed by 0 bases and J by 1 base, leaving 9 bases between them. CDR1 SGHRS and CDR2 YFSETQ come from the germline V gene. CDR3 length equals 15 residues. The CDR3 loop is CASSLDLPRTDTQYF. The CDR3 DNA reads as TGCGCCAGCAGCTTGGATCTACCACGCACAGATACGCAGTATTTT.

This clonotype was seen only a few times. The chain carries TRBV20-1 and TRBJ1-1; possibly TRBD1 for D (6 bases). Germline CDR1 reads DFQATT; CDR2 reads SNEGSKA (reference sequence). The V end lost 4 bases, the J end lost 9 bases, and 18 bases lay between the germline ends. CDR3 length: 13 amino acids. Here the CDR3 DNA reads TGCAGTGCTAAGCTGGAACAGGGAGTGAAAGCTTTCTTT. As protein: CSAKLEQGVKAFF.

As DNA, the CDR3 is TGTGCCAGCAGTTACTCGAGAGCGGCGGGGGGAAGGGATACGCAGTATTTT. It translates to CASSYSRAAGGRDTQYF. The V call is TRBV6-5, the J call TRBJ2-3, with 8 positions matching TRBD2. V lost 0 bases to trimming and J lost 6 bases; unmatched junction nucleotides: 11. The CDR3 runs 17 residues. CDR1 and CDR2 (germline): MNHEY, SVGAGI.

V is TRBV20-1 and J is TRBJ1-1; no firm D call. Trimming left V 0 bases short and J 8 bases short, with 7 bases between. The CDR3 is made up of 11 amino acids. The germline gives CDR1 DFQATT, CDR2 SNEGSKA (reference sequence). In DNA form, the CDR3 reads TGCAGTGCTAGAGATCCCCGGGAAGCTTTCTTT. Protein: CSARDPREAFF.

The chain combines TRBV5-1 with TRBJ2-6, with D uncertain. V was trimmed by 1 base and J by 0 bases, leaving 11 bases between them. Germline lookup yields CDR1 SGHRS and CDR2 YFSETQ. CDR3 size: 17 residues. The CDR3 DNA sequence: TGCGCCAGCAGCTTGTTACCCCCTGGCTCTGGGGCCAACGTCCTGACTTTC. Translated, it gives CASSLLPPGSGANVLTF.

This chain uses TRBV10-3 with TRBJ2-1; 8 bases line up with TRBD2. The CDR3 runs 15 residues. Germline loops: CDR1 ENHRY, CDR2 SYGVKD. Trimming took 6 bases from V and 7 from J; bases not matched to a gene: 11. The CDR3 is CAIRTTSAEGNEQFF. Here the CDR3 DNA reads TGTGCCATCAGGACGACTAGCGCTGAAGGGAATGAGCAGTTCTTC.

V usage is TRBV6-5 and J usage is TRBJ2-7; D might be TRBD1 (5 bases). This CDR3 is built from 16 residues. Germline V lookup: CDR1 MNHEY, CDR2 SVGAGI. V gave up 0 bases and J gave up 4 bases, with 16 bases separating them. The CDR3 spells CASSYSAQVSRYEQYV. The CDR3 coding sequence is TGTGCCAGCAGTTACTCGGCACAGGTAAGCCGGTACGAGCAGTACGTC.

V usage is TRBV11-2 and J usage is TRBJ2-7; a possible D gene is TRBD1 (5 bases). The germline V gene has CDR1 SGHAT and CDR2 FQNNGV. The CDR3 is made up of 15 amino acids. Trimming left V 1 base short and J 2 bases short, with 12 bases between. CDR3 loop: CASSLVGPSPYEQYF. For the CDR3, the DNA is TGTGCCAGCAGCTTAGTGGGGCCATCTCCCTACGAGCAGTACTTC.